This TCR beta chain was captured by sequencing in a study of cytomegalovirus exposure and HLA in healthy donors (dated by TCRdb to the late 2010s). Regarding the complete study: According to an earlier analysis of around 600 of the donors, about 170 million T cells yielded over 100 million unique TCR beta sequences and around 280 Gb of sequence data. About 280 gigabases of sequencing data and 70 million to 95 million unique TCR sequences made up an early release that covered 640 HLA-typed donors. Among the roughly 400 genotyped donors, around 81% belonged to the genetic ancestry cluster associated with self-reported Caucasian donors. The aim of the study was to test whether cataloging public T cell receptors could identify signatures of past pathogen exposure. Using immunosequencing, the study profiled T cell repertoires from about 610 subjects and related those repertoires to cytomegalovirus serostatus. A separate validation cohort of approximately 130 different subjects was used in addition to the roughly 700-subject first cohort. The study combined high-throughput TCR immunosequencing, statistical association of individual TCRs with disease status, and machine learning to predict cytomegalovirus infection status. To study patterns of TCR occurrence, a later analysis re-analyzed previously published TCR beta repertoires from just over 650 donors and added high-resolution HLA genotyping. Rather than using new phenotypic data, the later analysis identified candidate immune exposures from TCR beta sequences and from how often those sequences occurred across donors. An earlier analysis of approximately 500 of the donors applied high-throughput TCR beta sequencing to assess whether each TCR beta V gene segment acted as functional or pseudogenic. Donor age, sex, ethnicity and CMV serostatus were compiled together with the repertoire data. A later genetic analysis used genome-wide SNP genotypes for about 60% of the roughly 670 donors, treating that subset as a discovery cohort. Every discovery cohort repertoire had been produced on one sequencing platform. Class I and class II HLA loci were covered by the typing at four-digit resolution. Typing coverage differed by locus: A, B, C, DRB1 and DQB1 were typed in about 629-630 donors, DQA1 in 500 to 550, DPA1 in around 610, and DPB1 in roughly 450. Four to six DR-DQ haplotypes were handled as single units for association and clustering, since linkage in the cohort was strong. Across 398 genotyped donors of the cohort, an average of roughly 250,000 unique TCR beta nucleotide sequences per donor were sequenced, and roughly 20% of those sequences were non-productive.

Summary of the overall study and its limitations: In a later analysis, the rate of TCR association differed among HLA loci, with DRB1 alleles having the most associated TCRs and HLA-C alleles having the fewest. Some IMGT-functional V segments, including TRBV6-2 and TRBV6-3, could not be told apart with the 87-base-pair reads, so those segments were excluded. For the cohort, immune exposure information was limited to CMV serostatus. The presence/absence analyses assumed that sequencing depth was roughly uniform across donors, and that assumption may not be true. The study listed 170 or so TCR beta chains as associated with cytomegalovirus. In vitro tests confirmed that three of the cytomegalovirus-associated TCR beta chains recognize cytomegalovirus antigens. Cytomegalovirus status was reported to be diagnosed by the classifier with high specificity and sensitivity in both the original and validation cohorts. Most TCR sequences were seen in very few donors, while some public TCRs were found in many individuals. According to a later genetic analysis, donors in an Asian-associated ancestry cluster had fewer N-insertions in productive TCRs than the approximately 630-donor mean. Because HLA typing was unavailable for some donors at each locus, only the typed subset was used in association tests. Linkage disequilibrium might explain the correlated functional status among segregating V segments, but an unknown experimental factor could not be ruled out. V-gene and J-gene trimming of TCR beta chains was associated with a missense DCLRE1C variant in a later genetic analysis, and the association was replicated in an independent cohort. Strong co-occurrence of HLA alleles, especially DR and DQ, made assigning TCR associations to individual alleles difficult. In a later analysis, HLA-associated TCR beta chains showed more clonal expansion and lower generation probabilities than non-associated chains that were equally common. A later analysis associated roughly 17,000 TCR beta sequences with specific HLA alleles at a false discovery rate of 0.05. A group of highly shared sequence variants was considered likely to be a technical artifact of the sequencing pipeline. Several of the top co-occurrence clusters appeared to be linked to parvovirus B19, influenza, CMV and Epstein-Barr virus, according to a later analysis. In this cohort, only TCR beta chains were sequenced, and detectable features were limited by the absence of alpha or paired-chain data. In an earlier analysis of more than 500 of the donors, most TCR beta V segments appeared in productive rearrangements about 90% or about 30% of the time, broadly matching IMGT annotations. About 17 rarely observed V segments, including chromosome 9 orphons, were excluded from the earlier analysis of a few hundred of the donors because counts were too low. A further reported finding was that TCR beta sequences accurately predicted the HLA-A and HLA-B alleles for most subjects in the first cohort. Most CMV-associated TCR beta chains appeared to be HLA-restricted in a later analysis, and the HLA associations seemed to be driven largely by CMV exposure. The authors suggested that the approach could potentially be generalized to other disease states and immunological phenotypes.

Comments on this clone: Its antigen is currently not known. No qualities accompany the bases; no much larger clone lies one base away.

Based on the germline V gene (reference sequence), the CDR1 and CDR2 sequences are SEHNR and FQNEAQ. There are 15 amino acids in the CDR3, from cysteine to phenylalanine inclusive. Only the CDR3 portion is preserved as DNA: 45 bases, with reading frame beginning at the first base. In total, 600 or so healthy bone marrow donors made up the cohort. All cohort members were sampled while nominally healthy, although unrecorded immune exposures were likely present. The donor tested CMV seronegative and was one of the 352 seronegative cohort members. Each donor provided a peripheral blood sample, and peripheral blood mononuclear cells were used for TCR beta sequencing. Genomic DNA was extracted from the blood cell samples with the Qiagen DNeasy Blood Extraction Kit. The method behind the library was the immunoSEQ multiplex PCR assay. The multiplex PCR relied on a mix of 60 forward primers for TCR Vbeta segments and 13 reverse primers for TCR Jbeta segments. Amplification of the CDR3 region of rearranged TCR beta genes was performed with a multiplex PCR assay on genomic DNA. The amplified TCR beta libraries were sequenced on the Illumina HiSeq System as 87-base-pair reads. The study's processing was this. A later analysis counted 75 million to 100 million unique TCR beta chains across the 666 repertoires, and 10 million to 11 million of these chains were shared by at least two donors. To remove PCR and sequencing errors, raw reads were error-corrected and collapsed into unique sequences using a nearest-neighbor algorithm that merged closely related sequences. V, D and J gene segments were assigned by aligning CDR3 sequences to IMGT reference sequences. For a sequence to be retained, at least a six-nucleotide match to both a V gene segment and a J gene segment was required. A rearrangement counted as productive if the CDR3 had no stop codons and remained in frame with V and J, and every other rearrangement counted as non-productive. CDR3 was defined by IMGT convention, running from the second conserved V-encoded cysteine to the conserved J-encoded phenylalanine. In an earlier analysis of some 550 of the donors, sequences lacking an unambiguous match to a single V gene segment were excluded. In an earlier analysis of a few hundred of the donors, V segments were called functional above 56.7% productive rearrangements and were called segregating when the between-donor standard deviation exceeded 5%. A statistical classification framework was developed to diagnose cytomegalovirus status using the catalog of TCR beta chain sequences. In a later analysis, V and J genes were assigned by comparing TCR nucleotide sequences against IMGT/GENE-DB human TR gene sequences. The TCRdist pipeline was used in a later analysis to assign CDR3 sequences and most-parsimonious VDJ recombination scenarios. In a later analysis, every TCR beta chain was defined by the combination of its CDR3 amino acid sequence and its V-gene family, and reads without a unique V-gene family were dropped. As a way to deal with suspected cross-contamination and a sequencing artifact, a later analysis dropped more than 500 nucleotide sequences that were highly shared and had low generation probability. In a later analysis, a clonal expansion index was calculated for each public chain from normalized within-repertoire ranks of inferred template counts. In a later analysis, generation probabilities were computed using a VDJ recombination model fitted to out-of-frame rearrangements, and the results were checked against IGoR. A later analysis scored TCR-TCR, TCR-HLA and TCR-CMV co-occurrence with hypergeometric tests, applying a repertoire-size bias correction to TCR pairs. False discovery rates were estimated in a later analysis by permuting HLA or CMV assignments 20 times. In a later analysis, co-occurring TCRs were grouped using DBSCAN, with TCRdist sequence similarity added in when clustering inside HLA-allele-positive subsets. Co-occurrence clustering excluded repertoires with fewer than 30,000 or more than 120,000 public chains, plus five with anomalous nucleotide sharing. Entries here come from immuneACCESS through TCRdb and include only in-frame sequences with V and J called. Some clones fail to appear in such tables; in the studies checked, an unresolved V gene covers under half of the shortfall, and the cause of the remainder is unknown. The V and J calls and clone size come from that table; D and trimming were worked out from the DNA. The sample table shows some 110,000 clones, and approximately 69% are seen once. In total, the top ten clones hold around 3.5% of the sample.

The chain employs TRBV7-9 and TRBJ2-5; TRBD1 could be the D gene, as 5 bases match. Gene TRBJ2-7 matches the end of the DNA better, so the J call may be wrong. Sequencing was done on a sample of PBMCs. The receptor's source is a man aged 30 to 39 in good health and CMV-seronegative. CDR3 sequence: CASRPGLQGSYEQYF. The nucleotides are TGTGCCAGCAGACCAGGCTTGCAGGGCTCGTACGAGCAGTACTTC.